Shown below are 28 T cell receptor beta chains from a single sample sequenced in a study of post-analysis software for immune sequencing data. Whole-study results and caveats: In patients, TRBV5-6, TRBV5-1 and TRBV20-1 belonged to five or six TRBV segments found more frequently than in controls.

These TCRs' antigens remain unknown. Unique molecular identifiers were present in the TCR beta cDNA libraries. One entry per CDR3 protein results from TCRdb running MiXCR on the PCR reads. The sample carries hundreds of thousands of distinct CDR3 sequences, about 32% recorded once. Sequencing input: blood. Receptors were obtained from a girl aged 10 to 17 with multiple sclerosis.

The rearrangement joins TRBV28 to TRBJ2-3, with unresolved D. The CDR3 extends over 18 amino acids. The germline V gene has CDR1 MDHEN and CDR2 SYDVKM. Trimming shortened V by 3 bases and J by 3 bases, and 22 bases separated the two germline ends. CDR3 amino acids: CASSFPFRTASRTDTQYF. The DNA for the CDR3 is TGTGCCAGCAGTTTCCCCTTCCGGACGGCTTCTCGGACAGATACGCAGTATTTT. The full variable domain, in which reference TRBV28 and TRBJ2-3 provide the parts outside the CDR3, is DVKVTQSSRYLVKRTGEKVFLECVQDMDHENMFWYRQDPGLGLRLIYFSYDVKMKEKGDIPEGYSVSREKKERFSLILESASTNQTSMYLCASSFPFRTASRTDTQYFGPGTRLTVL.

The table lists this clonotype with a few counts. This chain uses TRBV7-8 with TRBJ2-3, with D possibly matching TRBD1 (6 bases). The CDR3 covers 14 residues. Germline values: CDR1 SGHVS, CDR2 FQNEAQ. V lost 6 bases to trimming and J lost 1 base, with 11 bases between them. The DNA of the CDR3 is TGTGCCAGCAGAGGGGGACCAGGCACAGATACGCAGTATTTT. This encodes CASRGGPGTDTQYF.

This sequence joins TRBV5-1 and TRBJ2-1; 13 bases line up with TRBD2. V shed 6 bases, J shed 1 base, and the junction held 10 bases outside the gene matches. The CDR3 consists of 18 residues. Germline-derived CDR1 and CDR2 are SGHRS and YFSETQ. CDR3 nucleotides: TGCGCCAGCATCTCGGGACTAGCGGGGCCGGAATCCTACAATGAGCAGTTCTTC. Translation: CASISGLAGPESYNEQFF.

In this sample, this clonotype turned up a few times. The chain carries TRBV20-1 and TRBJ1-2, with 8 nucleotides matching TRBD1. The germline V gene has CDR1 DFQATT and CDR2 SNEGSKA (reference sequence). The CDR3 spans 14 residues. V shed 5 bases and J 8 bases; nucleotides not matched to a gene: 13. The CDR3 reads CSASPTGVTRGYTF. The CDR3 coding sequence is TGCAGTGCTTCCCCGACAGGGGTAACGAGGGGCTACACCTTC.

This rearrangement joins TRBV12-3 or TRBV12-4 to TRBJ2-2; the D gene is possibly TRBD1 (6 bases). The CDR3 loop spans 14 amino acids. With 5 bases removed from V and 6 bases from J, the gap between germline ends came to 13 bases. CDR3 DNA: TGTGCCAGCAGTCCCCGTCAGGGGCCCGGGGAGCTGTTTTTT. Amino acid sequence: CASSPRQGPGELFF.

The chain recombines TRBV10-3 with TRBJ2-3; D is ambiguous. In germline, CDR1 is ENHRY, CDR2 SYGVKD. CDR3 size: 15 residues. CDR3 in DNA: TGTGTCGTCAGTGAGTCGAGAGGAGCACGAGATACGCAGTATTTT. Its protein product is CVVSESRGARDTQYF.

Comment on this clonotype: Possible read error: a much larger clone is one base away. CDR3 sequence reads: CASSRSRTSGSNEQYF. The CDR3 DNA is TGCGCCAGCAGCCGTAGCCGGACTAGCGGGAGCAATGAGCAGTACTTC. The rearrangement links TRBV5-1 to TRBJ2-7, with 13 positions matching TRBD2. Germline values: CDR1 SGHRS, CDR2 YFSETQ. J gave up 7 bases and V 4 bases, and 11 bases lay outside the gene matches. This CDR3 is 16 amino acids long.

The V gene is TRBV9, the J gene TRBJ1-1; no clear D. Trimming shortened V by 0 bases and J by 0 bases, and 15 bases separated the two germline ends. The CDR3 extends over 17 amino acids. The V gene's germline CDR1 is SGDLS and CDR2 YYNGEE. As DNA, the CDR3 is TGTGCCAGCAGCGTAGATCCCCCAGGTACGTTGAACACTGAAGCTTTCTTT. Translated: CASSVDPPGTLNTEAFF.

The V gene is TRBV4-2, the J gene TRBJ2-6; 11 bases agree with TRBD1. From germline, CDR1 is LGHNA and CDR2 YNFKEQ. Trimming removed 2 bases from V and 0 bases from J; junction bases left unmatched: 6. The CDR3 spans 19 residues. CDR3 sequence reads: CASSQPDRGRLSGANVLTF. The CDR3 region has the DNA TGTGCCAGCAGCCAACCGGACAGGGGGCGACTCTCTGGGGCCAACGTCCTGACTTTC.

The chain has TRBV3-1 and TRBJ1-1; possibly TRBD1 for D (5 bases). Trimming took off 3 bases at V and 2 bases at J, with 10 bases between the two ends. There are 14 residues in the CDR3. CDR1 is LGHDT, CDR2 YNNKEL, per germline (reference sequence). In DNA, the CDR3 is TGTGCCAGCAGCCAGCCCAGGGCCAACACTGAAGCTTTCTTT. The encoded protein is CASSQPRANTEAFF.

V is TRBV28 and J is TRBJ2-1; D call uncertain. The CDR3 has 14 residues. Germline assignment: CDR1 MDHEN and CDR2 SYDVKM. Trimming took 2 bases from V and 7 from J, leaving 12 bases between them. CDR3 sequence reads: CASSLISPRNEQFF. CDR3 bases: TGTGCCAGCAGTTTAATAAGTCCCAGGAATGAGCAGTTCTTC.

The CDR3 reads CASSTQPYEQYF. As DNA, the CDR3 is TGTGCCAGCAGCACCCAGCCCTACGAGCAGTACTTC. The V gene is TRBV11-2, the J gene TRBJ2-7; D is ambiguous. The V end was cut by 5 bases, the J end by 2 bases, with 7 bases between. CDR3 length equals 12 residues. Germline V gene data show CDR1 as SGHAT and CDR2 as FQNNGV.

J is TRBJ2-6 and V is TRBV6-2 or TRBV6-3; D is perhaps TRBD2 (6 bases). Germline-derived CDR1 and CDR2 are MNHEY and SVGEGT. The V end was cut by 2 bases, the J end by 2 bases, with 34 bases between. CDR3 length: 24 residues. The CDR3 DNA is TGTGCCAGCAGTTACCGGAGGGTAGTACCCGATCTGGTCACAGGCGGACCTGGGGCCAACGTCCTGACTTTC. Translated, it gives CASSYRRVVPDLVTGGPGANVLTF.

This clonotype was observed once. Compared with germline, one end of the junction differs, possibly owing to a read error. V usage is TRBV7-9 and J usage is TRBJ1-5; no clear D gene. The CDR3 sequence is 13 residues long. The germline V gene has CDR1 SEHNR and CDR2 FQNEAQ (reference sequence). The CDR3 nucleotides are TGTGCCAGCAACTTAGTAGGTCATCAGCCCCAGCATTTT. As protein: CASNLVGHQPQHF.

The gene calls are TRBV5-5 and TRBJ2-7; D perhaps matches TRBD2 (6 bases). The CDR3 contains 12 residues. V was shortened by 5 bases and J by 3 bases, with 9 bases between the two germline ends. CDR1 and CDR2 from the germline V gene are SGHKS and YYEKEE (reference sequence). The CDR3 DNA sequence: TGTGCCAGCAGAAGTAGCGGCTACGAGCAGTACTTC. This translates into CASRSSGYEQYF.

This clonotype was detected many times. J is TRBJ1-2 and V is TRBV7-9, with a weak D call TRBD1 (6 bases). V was pared by 4 bases and J by 0 bases, with 9 bases between. This CDR3 is 14 amino acids long. CDR1 SEHNR and CDR2 FQNEAQ come from the germline V gene (reference sequence). The DNA of the CDR3 is TGTGCCAGCAGCTCAGGGGAAGCTAACTATGGCTACACCTTC. This codes for CASSSGEANYGYTF. Supplemented by reference TRBV7-9 and TRBJ1-2, the full variable domain reads DTGVSQNPRHKITKRGQNVTFRCDPISEHNRLYWYRQTLGQGPEFLTYFQNEAQLEKSRLLSDRFSAERPKGSFSTLEIQRTEQGDSAMYLCASSSGEANYGYTFGSGTRLTVV.

This clonotype came up a few times. This rearrangement joins TRBV29-1 to TRBJ2-7, with D maybe TRBD1 (5 bases). The CDR3 totals 14 residues. Trimming removed 4 bases from V and 1 base from J, with 14 bases in between. Germline CDR1 and CDR2: SQVTM and ANQGSEA. CDR3 residues: CSVVLGRVSYEQYF. CDR3 bases: TGCAGCGTTGTTTTAGGCAGGGTGTCCTACGAGCAGTACTTC.

The CDR3 here is CASSQDGRGNEQYF. CDR3 bases: TGTGCCAGCAGCCAAGATGGGAGGGGAAATGAGCAGTACTTC. The rearrangement uses TRBV4-2 and TRBJ2-1; TRBD2 matches at 7 bases. The J call may be incorrect, as the DNA end agrees better with TRBJ2-7. This CDR3 contains 14 residues. Looked up from germline, CDR1 is LGHNA and CDR2 is YNFKEQ.

There are many counts of this clonotype. The chain combines TRBV7-2 with TRBJ2-1; 8 bases agree with TRBD2. Trimming took 0 bases from V and 8 from J; bases not matched to a gene: 6. The V gene's germline CDR1 is SGHTA and CDR2 FQGNSA. The CDR3 consists of 15 residues. CDR3 protein: CASSLALEREYEQFF. The CDR3 DNA is TGTGCCAGCAGCTTAGCCCTCGAGCGGGAGTATGAGCAGTTCTTC.

The CDR3 sequence: CASSLKGTGELYGYTF. Here the CDR3 DNA reads TGTGCCAGCAGCTTAAAGGGGACAGGGGAACTCTATGGCTACACCTTC. J is TRBJ1-2 and V is TRBV7-6; TRBD1 matches at 10 bases. This CDR3 spans 16 amino acids. The germline CDR1 and CDR2 sequences are SGHVS and FNYEAQ. V shed 2 bases and J 4 bases; nucleotides not matched to a gene: 7. The full variable domain, its missing parts supplied by reference TRBV7-6 and TRBJ1-2, is GAGVSQSPRYKVTKRGQDVALRCDPISGHVSLYWYRQALGQGPEFLTYFNYEAQQDKSGLPNDRFSAERPEGSISTLTIQRTEQRDSAMYRCASSLKGTGELYGYTFGSGTRLTVV.

This clonotype has a count of ten or more. The chain carries TRBV29-1 and TRBJ2-7; a possible D gene is TRBD2 (5 bases). With 4 bases removed from V and 5 bases from J, the gap between germline ends came to 12 bases. This CDR3 contains 12 residues. Germline V lookup: CDR1 SQVTM, CDR2 ANQGSEA. CDR3 nucleotide sequence: TGCAGCGTTGGGTTCGGGGTTCACGAGCAGTACTTC. Translation: CSVGFGVHEQYF.

This clonotype was detected a few times. The chain employs TRBV6-2 or TRBV6-3 and TRBJ1-5; unclear D gene. Trimming removed 6 bases from V and 0 bases from J, with 21 bases in between. The CDR3 loop spans 18 amino acids. Germline V gene sequence: CDR1 MNHEY, CDR2 SVGEGT. The CDR3 DNA follows: TGTGCCAGCAGCTCCCTTGACAAGGTGCCTTTTAGCAATCAGCCCCAGCATTTT. It yields the protein CASSSLDKVPFSNQPQHF.

The genes are TRBV28 and TRBJ1-6; 8 positions match TRBD1. Germline loops: CDR1 MDHEN, CDR2 SYDVKM. Trimming removed 5 bases from V and 10 bases from J; junction bases left unmatched: 7. The CDR3 consists of 14 residues. The CDR3 DNA reads as TGTGCCAGCAGTGAGGACAGGGCGGGATCACCCCTCCACTTT. Translation gives CASSEDRAGSPLHF.

This clonotype appeared many times. The rearrangement joins TRBV4-3 to TRBJ2-1; no reliable D call. V was clipped by 0 bases and J by 6 bases, with 6 bases between them. This CDR3 region has 13 residues. Germline CDR1 is LGHNA and CDR2 is YSLEER. Here the CDR3 DNA reads TGCGCCAGCAGCCAAGAAAGAGGCAATGAGCAGTTCTTC. This gives the protein CASSQERGNEQFF.

This sequence joins TRBV11-3 and TRBJ2-3, with D possibly being TRBD1 or TRBD2 (5 bases each). Trimming stripped 0 bases from V and 2 bases from J, with 9 bases between. Germline V gene data show CDR1 as SGHNT and CDR2 as YENEEA. This CDR3 has 15 residues. Here the CDR3 DNA reads TGTGCCAGCAGCTTAGACGGGACCCTCACAGATACGCAGTATTTT. As protein: CASSLDGTLTDTQYF.

This clonotype showed up many times. The V and J genes are TRBV7-2 and TRBJ1-4, with no clear D. The CDR3 totals 13 residues. Germline V CDR1 and CDR2: SGHTA, FQGNSA. Trimming removed 1 base from V and 5 bases from J, with 5 bases in between. The CDR3 nucleotides read TGTGCCAGCAGCTTAGGGAGGAATGAAAAACTGTTTTTT. This translates into CASSLGRNEKLFF.

The table lists this clonotype with a few counts. The rearrangement joins TRBV20-1 to TRBJ2-3; the match to TRBD2 covers 9 bases. The CDR3 has 15 amino acids. Trimming at V came to 7 bases and at J to 2 bases, leaving 10 bases not matched to a gene. CDR1 is DFQATT, CDR2 SNEGSKA, per germline (reference sequence). The CDR3 DNA reads as TGCAGTGGGCCCTCTCTAGCGGGGCCCACAGATACGCAGTATTTT. Its translation: CSGPSLAGPTDTQYF.

V gene TRBV29-1 combines with J gene TRBJ1-2; D perhaps matches TRBD1 (5 bases). Germline CDR1 is SQVTM and CDR2 is ANQGSEA. There are 11 residues in the CDR3. The germline V and J ends were trimmed by 4 bases and 4 bases, with 7 bases remaining between them. This chain's CDR3 is CSVGGGYGYTF. CDR3 nucleotide sequence: TGCAGCGTTGGGGGGGGCTATGGCTACACCTTC.